The rows below give T cell receptor beta chains drawn from one sample of a study of OX40 agonist ivuxolimab in advanced cancers. Method: immunoSEQ multiplex PCR; TCRdb's copy keeps in-frame clones and lacks some. The sample shows about 55,000 clones, around 89% of them seen only once. Sequenced material: CD4+ or CD8+ T cells sorted from blood, taken in a trial of the OX40 agonist ivuxolimab. These receptor sequences come from an adult with an advanced solid tumor such as melanoma, head and neck, liver or kidney cancer. Each CDR3 is given with its conserved first and last residue. The D gene is left open where the match is weak.

TRBJ2-3,TRBV6-6,NA,TGTGCCAGCAGTTACTCGCGGGACAAGTGGGCAGATACGCAGTATTTT,CASSYSRDKWADTQYF
TRBJ2-1,TRBV15,TRBD2,TGTGCCACCAGCACCTCTGTCACTAGCGGGGACAATGAGCAGTTCTTC,CATSTSVTSGDNEQFF
TRBJ2-1,TRBV7-2,NA,TGTGCCAGCAGCTTCCTCGGGAGCTCCTACAATGAGCAGTTCTTC,CASSFLGSSYNEQFF
TRBJ1-1,TRBV4-3,NA,TGCGCCAGCAGCCAAGATAGTGCCGGGAACACTGAAGCTTTCTTT,CASSQDSAGNTEAFF
TRBJ1-2,TRBV30,NA,TGTGCCTGGGGGAGTGGGTCAGGAGGGTATGGCTACACCTTC,CAWGSGSGGYGYTF
TRBJ2-1,TRBV19,NA,TGTGCCAGTAGTATGAGGACGGTCACCTACAATGAGCAGTTCTTC,CASSMRTVTYNEQFF
TRBJ2-7,TRBV7-9,NA,TGTGCCAGCAGCCTCGCCGTAGGAGCCGAGCAGTACTTC,CASSLAVGAEQYF
TRBJ2-1,TRBV4-1,NA,TGCGCCAGCAGCCAAGAACCCCTCTCGGCACCGTACAATGAGCAGTTCTTC,CASSQEPLSAPYNEQFF
TRBJ2-1,TRBV5-6,TRBD2,TGTGCCAGCAGCTTAAACCTAGCGGGAGGGCCAAGAGAGCAGTTCTTC,CASSLNLAGGPREQFF
TRBJ1-4,TRBV7-8,TRBD1,TGTGCCAGCAGCTTAGTTGGGGCAGGGGGTAATGAAAAACTGTTTTTT,CASSLVGAGGNEKLFF
TRBJ2-7,TRBV5-1,NA,TGCGCCAGCCATGTAGGTCTCTACCCCTTCCCCTACGAGCAGTACTTC,CASHVGLYPFPYEQYF
TRBJ1-1,TRBV4-1,NA,TGCGCCAGCAGCCAAGATGTGGAGAGGGGAATGAACACTGAAGCTTTCTTT,CASSQDVERGMNTEAFF